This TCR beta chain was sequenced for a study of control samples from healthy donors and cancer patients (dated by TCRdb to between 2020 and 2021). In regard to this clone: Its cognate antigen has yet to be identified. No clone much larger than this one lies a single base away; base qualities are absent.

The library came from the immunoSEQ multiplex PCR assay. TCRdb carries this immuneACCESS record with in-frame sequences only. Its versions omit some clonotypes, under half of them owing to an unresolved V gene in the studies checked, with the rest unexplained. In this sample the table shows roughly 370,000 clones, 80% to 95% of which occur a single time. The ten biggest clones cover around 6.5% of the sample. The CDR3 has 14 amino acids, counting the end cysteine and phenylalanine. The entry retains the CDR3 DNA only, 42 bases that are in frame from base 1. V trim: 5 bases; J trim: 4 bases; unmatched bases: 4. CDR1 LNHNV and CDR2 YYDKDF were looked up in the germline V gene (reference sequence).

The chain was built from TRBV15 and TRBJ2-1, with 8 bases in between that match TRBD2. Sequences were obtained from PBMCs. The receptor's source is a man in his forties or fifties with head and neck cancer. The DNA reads TGTGCCACCAGCGCTAGCGGGTTATACAATGAGCAGTTCTTC. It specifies CATSASGLYNEQFF. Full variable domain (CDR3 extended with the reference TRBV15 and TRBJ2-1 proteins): DAMVIQNPRYQVTQFGKPVTLSCSQTLNHNVMYWYQQKSSQAPKLLFHYYDKDFNNEADTPDNFQSRRPNTSFCFLDIRSPGLGDTAMYLCATSASGLYNEQFFGPGTRLTVL.